This TCR beta chain was profiled in a study of early T cells in non-severe SARS-CoV-2 infection. Turning to the study itself: Chains stayed unpaired after sequencing of bulk RNA from unsorted whole blood.

Trimming stripped 4 bases from V and 0 bases from J, with 12 bases between. Germline assignment: CDR1 SGHRS and CDR2 YFSETQ. The CDR3 is 15 amino acids. This clonotype was observed a handful of times. Tagging with unique molecular identifiers was applied to individual cDNA molecules. TCRdb re-analysed the 5' RACE reads in MiXCR, keeping a single row per CDR3 protein. The sample shows tens of thousands of distinct CDR3 sequences, approximately 11% of them seen only once. This TCR was sampled from an adult who was a healthcare worker with PCR-confirmed SARS-CoV-2 infection or an uninfected control (not recorded which). The chain joins TRBV5-1 to TRBJ2-3; no definite D call. The sample consisted of whole blood, taken at baseline. The CDR3 sequence is CASSPDVTSTDTQYF. The DNA of the CDR3 is TGCGCCAGCAGCCCGGACGTAACGAGCACAGATACGCAGTATTTT.